The rows below give T cell receptor beta chains drawn from one sample of a study of human T cells and chemical hapten exposure. Via MiXCR, TCRdb re-called the RACE reads, giving one row per CDR3 protein. The repertoire holds approximately 370,000 distinct CDR3 sequences, with around 5% as singletons. The sample in question was whole blood, obtained in connection with sensitization to the hapten diphenylcyclopropenone (DPC). The receptors derive from a woman between 18 and 29 years old with alopecia areata. Some clones in this sample may be carry-over from other donors' samples. Both conserved end residues are trimmed from each CDR3. The D gene is left open where the match is weak.

D	V	J	CDR3
TRBD1	TRBV4-3	TRBJ1-4	ASSQDRGTGGEKLF
-	TRBV28	TRBJ1-5	ASSPLATNQPQH
-	TRBV7-9	TRBJ2-3	ASSLAGSGAGFTDTQY
TRBD1	TRBV4-2	TRBJ1-4	ASSQGDRGGFGEKLF
TRBD2	TRBV20-1	TRBJ2-1	SARDRAGGAYNEQF
TRBD1	TRBV14	TRBJ1-1	ASSEDLDRVMNTEAF
TRBD1	TRBV10-3	TRBJ1-1	AISPGQTMNTEAF
-	TRBV11-1	TRBJ2-2	ASSSSRSTGELF
TRBD1	TRBV15	TRBJ1-6	ATGQGAESPLH
-	TRBV12-3/TRBV12-4	TRBJ1-6	ASSPRGNSPLH
-	TRBV2	TRBJ2-4	ASRAGHLFHAKNIQY
-	TRBV4-2	TRBJ1-3	ASSQEPGSGNTIY
TRBD2	TRBV20-1	TRBJ2-3	SARDVSGGAPDTQY
-	TRBV6-2/TRBV6-3	TRBJ2-1	ASSYSGLQGNEQF
-	TRBV2	TRBJ1-2	ASSAGKGYGYT
-	TRBV6-5	TRBJ2-6	ASSSLWGSGANVLT
-	TRBV11-2	TRBJ1-1	ASSPAGGGGTEAF
-	TRBV25-1	TRBJ1-1	ASSEWGTENTEAF
-	TRBV3-1	TRBJ2-3	ASSPELGGSSTDTQY
-	TRBV6-1	TRBJ2-3	ASSAQLSDTQY
TRBD1	TRBV7-9	TRBJ2-7	ASSRTGGLDEQY
TRBD1	TRBV4-3	TRBJ2-7	ASSLITGQGSEQY
-	TRBV9	TRBJ2-7	ASSVGEISYEQY
-	TRBV11-2	TRBJ1-4	ASSLEQGGGLEKLF
TRBD2	TRBV10-3	TRBJ2-3	AISDLAGAQY
TRBD1	TRBV7-2	TRBJ1-4	ASSPQGAPRGSREKLF
-	TRBV7-2	TRBJ2-3	ASSSPQVPGTDTQY
-	TRBV3-1	TRBJ2-2	ASSQDMTAANTGELF